The T cell receptor (beta chain) under discussion was sequenced for a study of shared clonotypes between healthy human individuals. Here immunoSEQ multiplex PCR was the method, and the copy in TCRdb shows in-frame clones only, minus some. The sample consists of roughly 520,000 clones, about 96% of them appearing once. Sequenced material: naive CD4+ T cells sorted from blood. Subset of the sample: CD45RA+ positively selected. The sequence was collected from a woman aged 25 to 39 in good health.

The CDR3 region is CASSQDGMGVIQPQHF. The CDR3 nucleotides read TGCGCCAGCAGCCAAGATGGGATGGGGGTGATTCAGCCCCAGCATTTT. The rearrangement joins TRBV4-1 to TRBJ1-5, with a possible D match to TRBD1 (5 bases). Per the germline V gene, CDR1 is MGHRA and CDR2 is YSYEKL. V shed 0 bases and J shed 6 bases, with 15 bases lying between them. CDR3 length: 16 amino acids.